This passage covers 28 T cell receptor beta chains from one sample sequenced in a study of T cells after posttransplantation cyclophosphamide (dated by TCRdb to about 2016). The library was generated by the immunoSEQ multiplex PCR assay. TCRdb took this table from immuneACCESS and kept in-frame rearrangements with V and J called. Such tables lack part of the clones; where checked against another copy, unresolved V genes explain under half of the gap, and the rest is unexplained. The table gives under 50,000 clones for this sample, with none occurring only once. The ten largest make up approximately 4.9% of the sample. Sequenced input: PBMCs. These receptor sequences come from a woman in her forties or fifties in good health and a related stem cell transplant donor.

This rearrangement joins TRBV28 to TRBJ2-3, with TRBD2 matching over 7 bases. The CDR3 runs to 15 residues. CDR1 and CDR2 from the germline V gene are MDHEN and SYDVKM. J lost 6 bases, V lost 2 bases, and 8 bases had no gene match. For the CDR3, the DNA is TGTGCCAGCAGTTTACCAGCGGGGTACAAGGATACGCAGTATTTT. Its protein product is CASSLPAGYKDTQYF. Variable domain in full (rest from reference TRBV28 and TRBJ2-3): DVKVTQSSRYLVKRTGEKVFLECVQDMDHENMFWYRQDPGLGLRLIYFSYDVKMKEKGDIPEGYSVSREKKERFSLILESASTNQTSMYLCASSLPAGYKDTQYFGPGTRLTVL.

This clone showed up many times. One junction end disagrees with the germline gene, perhaps due to a read error. J is TRBJ1-6 and V is TRBV9, with D perhaps matching TRBD1 (5 bases). This CDR3 comprises 17 residues. Germline loops: CDR1 SGDLS, CDR2 YYNGEE. CDR3 in amino acids: CASTVDYGGSYNSPLHF. The CDR3 DNA reads TGTGCCAGCACCGTAGACTATGGGGGGTCCTATAATTCACCCCTCCACTTT.

This clone showed up just a few times. The identical CDR3 is also encoded by other nucleotide sequences in the sample. The chain recombines TRBV18 with TRBJ2-3; 9 bases match TRBD2. Germline V gene data show CDR1 as KGHSH and CDR2 as LQKENI. This CDR3 comprises 17 residues. J gave up 6 bases and V 3 bases, and 13 bases lay outside the gene matches. The CDR3 protein is CASSPSPSGGPLDTQYF. In nucleotides, the CDR3 is TGTGCCAGCTCACCGTCCCCCAGCGGGGGGCCCTTGGATACGCAGTATTTT.

This clone was seen repeatedly, ten times or more. The CDR3 protein is CASSLGVNTEAFF. In DNA form, the CDR3 reads TGTGCCAGCAGCTTGGGAGTGAACACTGAAGCTTTCTTT. The chain recombines TRBV5-5 with TRBJ1-1, with unresolved D. CDR3 size: 13 residues. Germline V CDR1 and CDR2: SGHKS, YYEKEE (reference sequence). The germline V and J ends were trimmed by 0 bases and 0 bases, with 3 bases remaining between them.

This clone was observed at least ten times. The chain couples TRBV2 to TRBJ2-7, with a tentative D call TRBD2 (6 bases). The germline V gene encodes CDR1 SNHLY and CDR2 FYNNEI. The CDR3 totals 12 residues. V lost 8 bases, J lost 6 bases, and 14 bases lay in between. CDR3 DNA sequence: TGTGCCAGCCGCGGGGACGCAGGCGAGCAGTACTTC. This codes for CASRGDAGEQYF.

The chain employs TRBV5-1 and TRBJ2-5, with 9 bases that match TRBD1. The tail of the sequence fits TRBJ2-7 better, so the J call may be wrong. There are 15 residues in the CDR3. Germline CDR1 reads SGHRS; CDR2 reads YFSETQ. CDR3 protein: CASSSGTGGSHEQYF. CDR3 coding DNA: TGCGCCAGCAGCAGTGGTACAGGGGGCTCGCACGAGCAGTACTTC.

This clone has a count of ten or more. The chain links TRBV14 to TRBJ1-4, with D possibly being TRBD1 (5 bases). The V and J ends lost 5 bases and 8 bases respectively, with 21 bases between them. Germline CDR1 reads SGHDN; CDR2 reads FVKESK. This CDR3 comprises 16 residues. As DNA, the CDR3 is TGTGCCAGCAGCTTATTTGGAGGGACGTTCCGGGAAAAACTGTTTTTT. Its protein product is CASSLFGGTFREKLFF.

The table lists this clone with many counts. The J gene is TRBJ2-7, the V gene TRBV28; the D gene is possibly TRBD2 (6 bases). The CDR3 runs to 15 residues. Trimming took 6 bases from V and 3 from J, leaving 18 bases between them. The germline V gene has CDR1 MDHEN and CDR2 SYDVKM. The CDR3 region is CASRPRGLHIYEQYF. DNA of the CDR3: TGTGCCAGCAGACCTCGGGGACTCCACATCTACGAGCAGTACTTC.

This clone was found many times. The chain links TRBV18 to TRBJ2-7, with 8 bases matching TRBD1. CDR1 and CDR2 (germline): KGHSH, LQKENI. Trimming took 3 bases from V and 1 from J; bases not matched to a gene: 2. CDR3 size: 14 residues. The DNA for the CDR3 is TGTGCCAGCTCACCCGACAGGGGATCCTACGAGCAGTACTTC. Its protein product is CASSPDRGSYEQYF. The entire variable domain, with the rest obtained from reference TRBV18 and TRBJ2-7, is as follows: NAGVMQNPRHLVRRRGQEARLRCSPMKGHSHVYWYRQLPEEGLKFMVYLQKENIIDESGMPKERFSAEFPKEGPSILRIQQVVRGDSAAYFCASSPDRGSYEQYFGPGTRLTVT.

This clone was recorded many times. The rearrangement joins TRBV30 to TRBJ2-3; D is undetermined. The V gene's germline CDR1 is GTSNPN and CDR2 SVGIG (reference sequence). Trimming pared 0 bases from V and 5 bases from J, leaving 3 bases between. This CDR3 has 11 residues. In nucleotides, the CDR3 is TGTGCCTGGAGTGTCCAAGATACGCAGTATTTT. Translated, it gives CAWSVQDTQYF.

There are many counts of this clone. The gene calls are TRBV28 and TRBJ2-2; D may be TRBD1 (6 bases). V was cut by 11 bases and J by 3 bases, with 13 bases left in between. The germline gives CDR1 MDHEN, CDR2 SYDVKM. This CDR3 spans 13 amino acids. Here the CDR3 reads CAAQQGDTGELFF. CDR3 sequence (DNA): TGTGCCGCTCAACAGGGCGACACCGGGGAGCTGTTTTTT. Full variable domain (rest looked up from reference TRBV28 and TRBJ2-2): DVKVTQSSRYLVKRTGEKVFLECVQDMDHENMFWYRQDPGLGLRLIYFSYDVKMKEKGDIPEGYSVSREKKERFSLILESASTNQTSMYLCAAQQGDTGELFFGEGSRLTVL.

The table lists this clone with many counts. V usage is TRBV4-3 and J usage is TRBJ2-2; D is unclear. V shed 1 base and J shed 2 bases, with 8 bases lying between them. There are 15 residues in the CDR3. Per germline, CDR1 LGHNA and CDR2 YSLEER. The CDR3 DNA sequence: TGCGCCAGCAGCCAAGGGCAGGTCAACACCGGGGAGCTGTTTTTT. It translates to CASSQGQVNTGELFF.

This clone was observed many times. The CDR3 region is CASSLKWGGREAFF. The DNA for the CDR3 is TGCGCCAGCAGCCTCAAGTGGGGAGGCCGTGAAGCTTTCTTT. This sequence joins TRBV10-1 and TRBJ1-1, with D uncertain. V gave up 6 bases and J gave up 7 bases, with 18 bases separating them. There are 14 residues in the CDR3. Per germline, CDR1 WNHNN and CDR2 SYGVQD (reference sequence).

This clone appeared many times. The chain is built from TRBV5-1 and TRBJ2-7; 8 bases agree with TRBD2. Germline trimming cut 4 bases from V and 7 bases from J; bases unmatched to any gene: 13. The CDR3 length is 15 residues. Germline-derived CDR1 and CDR2 are SGHRS and YFSETQ. CDR3 sequence reads: CASSVGLVGAGEQYF. The CDR3 DNA reads as TGCGCCAGCAGCGTGGGACTAGTCGGAGCGGGGGAGCAGTACTTC.

Ten or more counts support this clone. The chain carries TRBV19 and TRBJ1-5, with no clear D. Trimming removed 7 bases from V and 0 bases from J, with 10 bases in between. The CDR3 runs 14 residues. Germline CDR1 and CDR2: LNHDA and SQIVND (reference sequence). In DNA form, the CDR3 reads TGTGCCAGTAAGGCAGACTTTAGCAATCAGCCCCAGCATTTT. It codes for CASKADFSNQPQHF.

This clone came up many times. The rearrangement joins TRBV6-1 to TRBJ1-2, with TRBD1 identical over 8 bases. Germline values: CDR1 MNHNS, CDR2 SASEGT. CDR3 size: 17 residues. The ends lost 3 bases at V and 7 bases at J; junction bases unmatched: 16. CDR3 bases: TGTGCCAGCAGTGACCCCGGGACAGGAGAACGACAACGTGGCTACACCTTC. The encoded protein is CASSDPGTGERQRGYTF.

The chain uses TRBV27 and TRBJ2-3; 10 bases match TRBD2. Per the germline V gene, CDR1 is MNHEY and CDR2 is SMNVEV (reference sequence). This CDR3 has 16 residues. The V and J ends lost 6 bases and 4 bases, in that order; junction bases with no gene match: 10. The CDR3 DNA reads TGTGCCAGCAGCCCTAAGCGGGGGGGCCACGCAGATACGCAGTATTTT. It encodes CASSPKRGGHADTQYF.

This clone appeared a few times. One end of the junction fails to match germline, which may point to a read error. In the same sample, other DNA sequences code for this CDR3. The genes are TRBV6-1 and TRBJ1-3, with TRBD1 matching over 10 bases. The CDR3 is made up of 14 amino acids. CDR1 MNHNS and CDR2 SASEGT come from the germline V gene. In DNA, the CDR3 is TGTGCCAGCATCGACAGGGGGCAAGGAAATACCATATATTTT. Protein sequence: CASIDRGQGNTIYF.

This clone appeared many times. This CDR3 reads CASRTDSLYEQYF. CDR3 nucleotides: TGCGCCAGCCGCACGGACAGCCTGTACGAGCAGTACTTC. The rearrangement uses TRBV5-1 and TRBJ2-7; D perhaps matches TRBD1 (6 bases). Trimming removed 7 bases from V and 4 bases from J, with 15 bases in between. Germline V lookup: CDR1 SGHRS, CDR2 YFSETQ. The CDR3 is 13 residues long.

This clone was counted only a few times. The V call is TRBV19, the J call TRBJ1-2; no clear D. The CDR3 covers 14 residues. Germline CDR1 LNHDA, CDR2 SQIVND (reference sequence). The V and J ends lost 1 base and 5 bases respectively, with 11 bases between them. The CDR3 coding sequence is TGTGCCAGTAGTATAGGTGCCCGGGGATATGGCTACACCTTC. Its translation is CASSIGARGYGYTF.

This clone occurred many times. V gene TRBV7-2 combines with J gene TRBJ2-5; TRBD1 matches at 8 bases. The CDR3 has 15 amino acids. Germline CDR1 and CDR2: SGHTA and FQGNSA. V shed 5 bases and J 7 bases; nucleotides not matched to a gene: 12. CDR3 DNA: TGTGCCAGCAGCCCAGGGACAGGCCTACTGGGGACCCAGTACTTC. It yields the protein CASSPGTGLLGTQYF. The full variable domain, in which reference TRBV7-2 and TRBJ2-5 provide the parts outside the CDR3, is GAGVSQSPSNKVTEKGKDVELRCDPISGHTALYWYRQSLGQGLEFLIYFQGNSAPDKSGLPSDRFSAERTGGSVSTLTIQRTQQEDSAVYLCASSPGTGLLGTQYFGPGTRLLVL.

In its sample, this clone was seen many times. This rearrangement joins TRBV28 to TRBJ1-1; TRBD1 might be the D (6 bases). V was shortened by 6 bases and J by 7 bases, with 12 bases between the two germline ends. Germline CDR1 MDHEN, CDR2 SYDVKM. This CDR3 is 12 amino acids long. CDR3 sequence reads: CASRRGHDEAFF. For the CDR3, the DNA is TGTGCCAGCAGGAGGGGACACGATGAAGCTTTCTTT.

This clone came up many times. The chain uses TRBV4-1 and TRBJ2-2; maybe TRBD1 (6 bases). V lost 0 bases and J 4 bases, leaving 18 bases between the germline ends. There are 18 residues in the CDR3. Per germline, CDR1 MGHRA and CDR2 YSYEKL. The CDR3 protein is CASSQDLGAGERTGELFF. The CDR3 DNA reads TGCGCCAGCAGCCAAGATCTCGGGGCAGGGGAGCGCACCGGGGAGCTGTTTTTT.

This clone was detected ten times or more. This chain connects TRBV6-6 to TRBJ1-5, with TRBD1 matching 7 bases. Germline V gene sequence: CDR1 MNHNY, CDR2 SVGAGI (reference sequence). With V trimmed by 5 bases and J by 3 bases, 7 bases remained unmatched. The CDR3 consists of 15 residues. The CDR3 spells CASSDPDRVNQPQHF. The CDR3 DNA reads as TGTGCCAGCAGTGACCCAGACAGGGTCAATCAGCCCCAGCATTTT.

This clone has at least ten counts. This sequence joins TRBV6-5 and TRBJ1-5; 7 bases are a match to TRBD1. Germline trimming cut 5 bases from V and 5 bases from J; bases unmatched to any gene: 6. The length of the CDR3 is 14 residues. Germline V gene lookup returns CDR1 MNHEY and CDR2 SVGAGI. The CDR3: CASSIQGIYQPQHF. The CDR3 coding sequence is TGTGCCAGCAGTATACAGGGGATATATCAGCCCCAGCATTTT.

This clone was counted ten times or more. The rearrangement links TRBV6-5 to TRBJ2-2, with D possibly matching TRBD2 (5 bases). The CDR3 is 14 residues long. Germline V gene lookup returns CDR1 MNHEY and CDR2 SVGAGI. Trimming stripped 3 bases from V and 7 bases from J, with 12 bases between. As DNA, the CDR3 is TGTGCCAGCAGTTATTCAGAGCGGATCGGGGAGCTGTTTTTT. Amino acids: CASSYSERIGELFF.

In this sample, this clone turned up many times. V is TRBV21-1 and J is TRBJ1-5; the D call in the table, TRBD1, was not verified against the DNA. TRBV21-1 is shown as a pseudogene. The length of the CDR3 is 13 residues. The CDR3 protein is CASWSGSNQPQHF. For the CDR3, the DNA is TGTGCCAGCTGGTCAGGAAGCAATCAGCCCCAGCATTTT.

In this sample, this clone turned up many times. Distinct nucleotide sequences in the sample also encode this CDR3. The chain joins TRBV7-2 to TRBJ1-5; TRBD1 might be the D (5 bases). Germline lookup yields CDR1 SGHTA and CDR2 FQGNSA. The CDR3 is 14 residues long. The ends were cut back, 1 base at V and 7 bases at J, with 11 bases in the middle. This CDR3 is CASSLGGLGQPQHF. DNA of the CDR3: TGTGCCAGCAGCTTAGGGGGACTGGGGCAGCCCCAGCATTTT. Full variable domain (rest looked up from reference TRBV7-2 and TRBJ1-5): GAGVSQSPSNKVTEKGKDVELRCDPISGHTALYWYRQSLGQGLEFLIYFQGNSAPDKSGLPSDRFSAERTGGSVSTLTIQRTQQEDSAVYLCASSLGGLGQPQHFGDGTRLSIL.